This TCR beta chain stems from a study of shared clonotypes between healthy human individuals. Broader study findings: In a few donors, around 4.5% of naive CD4 clonotypes appeared in common. A reduction in generation probabilities was seen for non-shared clonotypes relative to those shared by all four donors. Sorted-subset sequencing was shown by rarefaction to be incomplete despite large depth.

Each sorted subset replicate got 200 ng genomic DNA, roughly 27,000 genomes. The protocol was immunoSEQ multiplex PCR, while the TCRdb copy is restricted to in-frame clones and leaves out a portion. This table has about 1.1 million clones, approximately 78% appearing once. As concerns this clone: Its target is unknown.

V was cut by 0 bases and J by 4 bases, with 13 bases left in between. Germline CDR1 is SGHRS and CDR2 is YFSETQ. CDR3 length: 15 amino acids. The genes are TRBV5-1 and TRBJ2-5; D is possibly TRBD2 (5 bases). The receptor was derived from a man between 18 and 35 years old in good health. Some clones in this sample may be carry-over from other donors' samples. Sequencing was performed on memory CD4+ T cells from PBMCs. The sample's subset: CD45RA-negative fraction. Here the CDR3 DNA reads TGCGCCAGCAGCTTGGTTCCCTACAGCGGAGAGACCCAGTACTTC. Translating it yields CASSLVPYSGETQYF. The full variable domain, its missing parts supplied by reference TRBV5-1 and TRBJ2-5, is KAGVTQTPRYLIKTRGQQVTLSCSPISGHRSVSWYQQTPGQGLQFLFEYFSETQRNKGNFPGRFSGRQFSNSRSEMNVSTLELGDSALYLCASSLVPYSGETQYFGPGTRLLVL.